This T cell receptor beta chain was recorded in a study of T-cell memory formation after mild COVID-19. Overall study context: The study found TCR clusters largely donor specific. Study results and caveats: Pre-infection memory carried some responding clones, suggesting that cross-reactive memory joined. Contracting clones from day 15 to 85 showed balanced CD4/CD8; later expanders favored CD4+. There was no confirmation that second-wave clones peaking on day 37 were SARS-CoV-2 specific.

TCRdb passed the 5' RACE reads through MiXCR, listing each CDR3 protein once. The sample has about 290,000 distinct CDR3 sequences; less than 20% are singletons. V was pared by 4 bases and J by 9 bases, with 10 bases between. CDR1 and CDR2 (germline): SEHNR, FQNEAQ (reference sequence). This CDR3 comprises 11 residues. Note on this clonotype: The antigen is unknown.

The sample was PBMCs or a T cell subset sorted from them (not recorded which). The chain employs TRBV7-9 and TRBJ2-7, with a tentative D call TRBD2 (5 bases). This TCR was recovered from a young man who had mild COVID-19 (a few samples of this study predate the infection). Cell type and time point are not known. This CDR3 reads CASSSQSGQYF. CDR3 DNA: TGTGCCAGCAGCTCCCAGAGCGGGCAGTACTTC.